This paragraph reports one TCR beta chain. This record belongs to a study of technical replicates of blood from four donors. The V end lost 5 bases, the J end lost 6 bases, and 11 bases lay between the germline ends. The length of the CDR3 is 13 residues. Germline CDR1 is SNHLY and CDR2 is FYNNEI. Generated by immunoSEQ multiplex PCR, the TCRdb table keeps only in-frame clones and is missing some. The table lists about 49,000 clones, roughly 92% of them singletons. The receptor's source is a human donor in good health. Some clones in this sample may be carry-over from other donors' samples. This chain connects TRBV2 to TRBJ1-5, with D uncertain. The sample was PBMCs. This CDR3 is CASSLYRGQPQHF. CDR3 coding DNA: TGTGCCAGCAGTCTCTACCGCGGTCAGCCCCAGCATTTT.